This is a list of T cell receptor beta chains from one sample in a study of T cell responses to AZD1222 COVID-19 vaccine. TCRdb keeps only in-frame clones here, not all; method: immunoSEQ multiplex PCR. The table has under 150,000 clones, more than 85% seen once. Sequencing used peripheral blood, obtained on day 0 of AZD1222 vaccination. These receptors all come from an adult in good health. Both conserved end residues are part of each CDR3. A D gene is named only where the DNA matches it firmly. Clone size is not always given. Where it is, it says once, few, many or a class for expanded clones.

j_call | d_call | clone_size | v_call | cdr3_nt | cdr3_aa
TRBJ2-7 | - | - | TRBV11-1 | TGTGCCAGCAGCCCCGGGGGCAACTCCTACGAGCAGTACTTC | CASSPGGNSYEQYF
TRBJ2-7 | TRBD2 | - | TRBV9 | TGTGCCAGCAGCGTGGGTAGCGGGGTCTCCTACGAGCAGTACTTC | CASSVGSGVSYEQYF
TRBJ1-4 | - | - | TRBV30 | TGTGCCTGGAGCCCCAGGAGGGAGGGAAAACTGTTTTTT | CAWSPRREGKLFF
TRBJ2-5 | - | - | TRBV20-1 | TGCAGTGCTCAGATACAAGAGACCCAGTACTTC | CSAQIQETQYF
TRBJ2-1 | - | once | TRBV11-2 | TGTGCCAGCAGCTTAGAGCGGGAGCAGTTCTTC | CASSLEREQFF
TRBJ1-5 | - | - | TRBV3-1/TRBV3-2 | TGTGCCAGCAGCCAAGGGCAGCCCCAGCATTTT | CASSQGQPQHF
TRBJ1-2 | - | - | TRBV7-9 | TGTGCCAGCAGCCCCGGGACACAAAATGGCTACACCTTC | CASSPGTQNGYTF
TRBJ2-1 | - | few | TRBV5-4 | TGTGCCAGCAGCTCCCCGGTAGCGGTAAACAATGAGCAGTTCTTC | CASSSPVAVNNEQFF
TRBJ1-2 | - | once | TRBV7-2 | TGTGCCAGCAGCTCGACGTCGCGCCTCGAGGGATATGGCTACACCTTC | CASSSTSRLEGYGYTF
TRBJ1-3 | - | - | TRBV6-5 | TGTGCCAGCAGCTCACCGACGAGGGGAAACACCATATATTTT | CASSSPTRGNTIYF
TRBJ1-2 | - | few | TRBV11-2 | TGTGCCAGCAGGGTTGGGCAGGGGAGATACTATGGCTACACCTTC | CASRVGQGRYYGYTF
TRBJ1-1 | TRBD1 | - | TRBV2 | TGTGCCAGCGAAAGTGGGACAGTCACTGAAGCTTTCTTT | CASESGTVTEAFF
TRBJ2-5 | - | - | TRBV6-5 | TGTGCCAGCCGCGGTCAAGAGACCCAGTACTTC | CASRGQETQYF
TRBJ2-7 | - | once | TRBV7-8 | TGTGCCAGCAGCTTAGAACTCCTCTACGAGCAGTACTTC | CASSLELLYEQYF
TRBJ1-4 | - | - | TRBV3-1/TRBV3-2 | TGTGCCAGCAGCCGAGGGTCCGGGACAAGGATCAAACTGTTTTTT | CASSRGSGTRIKLFF
TRBJ1-2 | - | once | TRBV30 | TGTGCCTGGAGTGTCGGGATGCGGGGACCGGCCGGCTACACCTTC | CAWSVGMRGPAGYTF
TRBJ1-5 | - | - | TRBV6-5 | TGTGCCAGCAGTAGGTCATATGGGGATCAGCCCCAGCATTTT | CASSRSYGDQPQHF
TRBJ1-2 | TRBD1 | - | TRBV6-2/TRBV6-3 | TGTGCCAGCAGCCTTGACAGGGTGGCCTATGGCTACACCTTC | CASSLDRVAYGYTF
TRBJ2-2 | - | - | TRBV11-3 | TGTGCCAGCAGCGCGCGGAGCGGCGGGGAGCTGTTTTTT | CASSARSGGELFF
TRBJ2-1 | - | - | TRBV5-1 | TGCGCCAGCAGCTTGTACAGGGACAACAATGAGCAGTTCTTC | CASSLYRDNNEQFF
TRBJ2-7 | TRBD1 | - | TRBV7-9 | TGTGCCAGCAGTTACCCAGGGGGCTACGAGCAGTACTTC | CASSYPGGYEQYF
TRBJ1-2 | - | - | TRBV14 | TGTGCCAGCAGCCAAGTCACACTGGGCGGCTACACCTTC | CASSQVTLGGYTF
TRBJ2-3 | TRBD1 | - | TRBV6-2/TRBV6-3 | TGTGCCAGCAGCGACGGACAGGGAAGCACAGATACGCAGTATTTT | CASSDGQGSTDTQYF
TRBJ2-5 | TRBD2 | - | TRBV5-1 | TGCGCCAGCAGCCACGGCTCTAGCGGGAGAGGGGAGACCCAGTACTTC | CASSHGSSGRGETQYF
TRBJ1-1 | TRBD1 | - | TRBV6-2/TRBV6-3 | TGTGCCAGCAGTTCCGACAGGGGTTTGAACACTGAAGCTTTCTTT | CASSSDRGLNTEAFF
TRBJ2-7 | - | - | TRBV4-1 | TGCGCCAGCAGCCATAGATCCGGGGCCTCCTACGAGCAGTACTTC | CASSHRSGASYEQYF
TRBJ2-7 | - | - | TRBV4-3 | TGCGCCAGCAGCCAAGATTCGCGGGGCTCCCTGAGGGAGCAGTACTTC | CASSQDSRGSLREQYF
TRBJ1-1 | - | - | TRBV6-5 | TGTGCCAGCAGTACCTCACAGGGATGGACTGAAGCTTTCTTT | CASSTSQGWTEAFF
TRBJ2-7 | - | - | TRBV2 | TGTGCCAGCAGTGAGGACCGGAGGGACTCCTACGAGCAGTACTTC | CASSEDRRDSYEQYF
TRBJ1-5 | - | - | TRBV4-3 | TGCGCCAGCAGCCAAGATATACAGAACAATCAGCCCCAGCATTTT | CASSQDIQNNQPQHF
TRBJ2-5 | TRBD1 | - | TRBV19 | TGTGCCAGTAGTGGACAGGGAAAAGAGACCCAGTACTTC | CASSGQGKETQYF
TRBJ2-2 | TRBD1 | once | TRBV28 | TGTGCCAGCAGTTCGACAGGGGGCGACACCGGGGAGCTGTTTTTT | CASSSTGGDTGELFF
TRBJ1-1 | - | - | TRBV6-5 | TGTGCCAGCAGTTATTTTGGCTCGGCTTTCTTT | CASSYFGSAFF
TRBJ2-7 | TRBD1 | - | TRBV25-1 | TGTGCCAGCAGTGTAACCGGGACAGGGGACTACGAGCAGTACTTC | CASSVTGTGDYEQYF
TRBJ1-6 | - | few | TRBV4-3 | TGCGCCAGCAGCCAAGAAGCAGATGATTCACCCCTCCACTTT | CASSQEADDSPLHF
TRBJ2-2 | - | - | TRBV5-1 | TGCGCCAGCAGCTTGGCTGGGGGCATCGGGGAGCTGTTTTTT | CASSLAGGIGELFF
TRBJ2-5 | TRBD2 | - | TRBV2 | TGTGCCAGCAGTGACCTGGCTAGCGGGGGTGGAGAGACCCAGTACTTC | CASSDLASGGGETQYF
TRBJ1-3 | - | - | TRBV6-5 | TGTGCCAGCAGTTACTTGGCAGGAGGAAACACCATATATTTT | CASSYLAGGNTIYF
TRBJ1-3 | - | - | TRBV29-1 | TGCAGCGTTGTTCAACCTGGGGACACCATATATTTT | CSVVQPGDTIYF
TRBJ2-3 | TRBD2 | - | TRBV5-4 | TGTGCCAGCAGCTCTGTAGCGGGGGCAAGCACAGATACGCAGTATTTT | CASSSVAGASTDTQYF
TRBJ1-2 | TRBD1 | - | TRBV5-1 | TGCGCCAGCAGCGCGGGAGACAGGGGGCTCTATGGCTACACCTTC | CASSAGDRGLYGYTF
TRBJ1-1 | TRBD1 | - | TRBV6-1 | TGTGCCAGCAGTGTAGACCGGACAGGCCGCTTGGGTGAAGCTTTCTTT | CASSVDRTGRLGEAFF
TRBJ2-7 | - | - | TRBV27 | TGTGCCAGCAGTTTCCAGGCCTCCTACGAGCAGTACTTC | CASSFQASYEQYF
TRBJ1-2 | - | - | TRBV3-1/TRBV3-2 | TGTGCCAGCAGCGGCCACAGGGACTATGGCTACACCTTC | CASSGHRDYGYTF
TRBJ1-2 | TRBD1 | few | TRBV2 | TGTGCCAGCAGAAGTACAGACAGGGCCTTAGGCTACACCTTC | CASRSTDRALGYTF
TRBJ1-5 | - | once | TRBV5-1 | TGCGCCAGCAGCTTGGGGCAAGATCAGCCCCAGCATTTT | CASSLGQDQPQHF
TRBJ1-5 | TRBD1 | few | TRBV28 | TGTGCCAGCAGGACTTACGGGACAGGGGGCCATCAGCCCCAGCATTTT | CASRTYGTGGHQPQHF
TRBJ2-7 | - | - | TRBV7-9 | TGTGCCAGCAGCTTAGGAGCAAACGAGCAGTACTTC | CASSLGANEQYF
TRBJ1-1 | - | - | TRBV5-1 | TGCGCCAGCAGCGAGGGCACTGAAGCTTTCTTT | CASSEGTEAFF
TRBJ1-6 | - | - | TRBV6-5 | TGTGCCAGCACCTTGGGGGGGGCCACGAGTTCACCCCTCCACTTT | CASTLGGATSSPLHF
TRBJ1-2 | - | - | TRBV6-2/TRBV6-3 | TGTGCCAGCAGTTATCGGGGCCCGCAGGATAACTATGGCTACACCTTC | CASSYRGPQDNYGYTF
TRBJ1-1 | - | few | TRBV5-5 | TGTGCCAGCAGCTTGACAGGGACGGCGAACACTGAAGCTTTCTTT | CASSLTGTANTEAFF
TRBJ2-7 | - | - | TRBV6-5 | TGTGCCAGCAGTTACGGAGCAGAAGAATACGAGCAGTACTTC | CASSYGAEEYEQYF
TRBJ1-5 | - | - | TRBV6-1 | TGTGCCAGCAGTGAACTAGATCAGCCCCAGCATTTT | CASSELDQPQHF
TRBJ2-2 | - | - | TRBV4-1 | TGCGCCAGCAGCCAAGATATTGAAGCGAACACCGGGGAGCTGTTTTTT | CASSQDIEANTGELFF
TRBJ1-2 | - | - | TRBV7-8 | TGTGCCAGCAGCTTGACACGGGACCAAAAGTACACCTTC | CASSLTRDQKYTF
TRBJ1-5 | TRBD1 | - | TRBV28 | TGTGCCAGCAGTAAATCCCCGGGACAGCCGAATCAGCCCCAGCATTTT | CASSKSPGQPNQPQHF
TRBJ2-2 | TRBD1 | few | TRBV6-5 | TGTGCCAGCAGTTACATAGGGACAGGGATCACCGGGGAGCTGTTTTTT | CASSYIGTGITGELFF